These T cell receptor beta chains were read from a single sample in a study of spatial heterogeneity in lung cancer. TCRdb processed the 5' RACE reads anew with MiXCR; each CDR3 protein has one entry. The sample lists 6,000 or so distinct CDR3 sequences, around 6.7% occurring once. This sample comprised lung tumor tissue, obtained at surgery. The receptors come from a male donor with early-stage non-small cell lung cancer. The CDR3 runs from the conserved cysteine through the conserved F or W. The D gene is left open where the match is weak. The size of a clone is reported for some rows only, either as once, few or many, or as a class for expanded clones.

CDR3 DNA,CDR3 protein,clone size,V gene,J gene,D gene
TGTGCCAGCAGCTCCAAGAACCTCAGGCAGTTCTTC,CASSSKNLRQFF,NA,TRBV7-9,TRBJ2-1,NA
TGTGCCAGCAGCGCCGCCGGGACTAGCGGGCTCCAAGAGACCCAGTACTTC,CASSAAGTSGLQETQYF,many,TRBV13,TRBJ2-5,TRBD2
TGTGCCAGCAGGCCCCAACAGGGGCCCGGGGAGCTGTTTTTT,CASRPQQGPGELFF,many,TRBV6-5,TRBJ2-2,TRBD1
TGCGCCAGCAGCCTCCAGACAGAGATCTATAATTCACCCCTCCACTTT,CASSLQTEIYNSPLHF,few,TRBV4-1,TRBJ1-6,NA
TGTGCCAGCAGCTTGGTGGCGTTGGGTGTTTCACCCCTCCACTTT,CASSLVALGVSPLHF,few,TRBV5-5,TRBJ1-6,NA
TGTGCCAGCAGACTGGGACAGGGGAATTCACCCCTCCACTTT,CASRLGQGNSPLHF,medium-sized,TRBV6-1,TRBJ1-6,TRBD1
TGTGCCACCAGTTCGACTAGCGGGGTCACAGATACGCAGTATTTT,CATSSTSGVTDTQYF,medium-sized,TRBV24-1,TRBJ2-3,TRBD2
TGTGCCAGCAATCAGGGAGAAACTTACGAGCAGTACTTC,CASNQGETYEQYF,many,TRBV6-6,TRBJ2-7,NA
TGTGCCAGCAGCACCTCAGCGGGAGGGCCTCGCACCGGGGAGCTGTTTTTT,CASSTSAGGPRTGELFF,many,TRBV7-2,TRBJ2-2,TRBD2
TGTGCCAGCAGTTACTCGGGGGGAGTGGCAGATACGCAGTATTTT,CASSYSGGVADTQYF,many,TRBV6-2/TRBV6-3,TRBJ2-3,NA
TGTGCCAGCAGCTCCCCGGACAGGGTCCGCAATGAGCAGTTCTTC,CASSSPDRVRNEQFF,medium-sized,TRBV7-6,TRBJ2-1,TRBD1
TGTGCCAGCAGCCGACGGACAGACCTATACAATGAGCAGTTCTTC,CASSRRTDLYNEQFF,many,TRBV12-3/TRBV12-4,TRBJ2-1,NA
TGTGCCAGTAGTATAAGGACGGGAGGGGTGAAAGAGACCCAGTACTTC,CASSIRTGGVKETQYF,many,TRBV19,TRBJ2-5,TRBD2
TGTGCCAGCAGTGACCCTGGGACGGTTAGCAATCAGCCCCAGCATTTT,CASSDPGTVSNQPQHF,many,TRBV6-1,TRBJ1-5,NA
TGCAGCGTTGATCATCGGGACACCCAAGAGACCCAGTACTTC,CSVDHRDTQETQYF,NA,TRBV29-1,TRBJ2-5,NA
TGTGCCAGCAGTTCGGGACATGGCGGCGAGCAGTACTTC,CASSSGHGGEQYF,medium-sized,TRBV2,TRBJ2-7,NA
TGTGCCAGCAGCTTAGGCGGAGGGTTGGCAGATACGCAGTATTTT,CASSLGGGLADTQYF,NA,TRBV7-6,TRBJ2-3,NA
TGTGCCAGCACCTTCGGGGACAGGGGTTTCCACGAGCAGTACTTC,CASTFGDRGFHEQYF,large,TRBV28,TRBJ2-7,TRBD1
TGCGCCAGCAGCCAGGGACAGGGGGCAAGAGGAAACACCATATATTTT,CASSQGQGARGNTIYF,medium-sized,TRBV5-1,TRBJ1-3,TRBD1
TGTGCCAGCAGCCAACCCCCTCGGCCTGAAGCTTTCTTT,CASSQPPRPEAFF,medium-sized,TRBV3-1,TRBJ1-1,NA
TGTGCCAGCAGTTTATCCGGAGTAAATGAGCAGTTCTTC,CASSLSGVNEQFF,many,TRBV28,TRBJ2-1,NA
TGCAGTGCTAGAGATGGGGGCACCGGGGAGCTGTTTTTT,CSARDGGTGELFF,few,TRBV20-1,TRBJ2-2,NA
TGCGCCAGCAGCCGTACTAGGGGGAATGAGCAGTTCTTC,CASSRTRGNEQFF,few,TRBV4-1,TRBJ2-1,NA
TGTGCCAGTAGTATGGGCGGACTTGACACCGGGGAGCTGTTTTTT,CASSMGGLDTGELFF,medium-sized,TRBV19,TRBJ2-2,NA
TGCAGTGCTAGAGTTTGGACAGCGAACACTGAAGCTTTCTTT,CSARVWTANTEAFF,many,TRBV20-1,TRBJ1-1,NA
TGTGCCAGCAGCTTAGCGGCGGGAGGACTCTCCTACAATGAGCAGTTCTTC,CASSLAAGGLSYNEQFF,medium-sized,TRBV7-9,TRBJ2-1,TRBD2
TGTGCCAGTAGTATAGATCTGGGGATTCGTCAGCCCCAGCATTTT,CASSIDLGIRQPQHF,many,TRBV19,TRBJ1-5,NA
TGTGCCAGCAGTTTGGTCCCTAATCAGCCCCAGCATTTT,CASSLVPNQPQHF,medium-sized,TRBV28,TRBJ1-5,NA
TGTGCCAGCACCCCCCCCGGGGCGAGCAATCAGCCCCAGCATTTT,CASTPPGASNQPQHF,medium-sized,TRBV18,TRBJ1-5,NA
TGTGCCAGCAGCTCCGGACAGGGGAACTATGGCTACACCTTC,CASSSGQGNYGYTF,medium-sized,TRBV7-9,TRBJ1-2,TRBD1
TGCAGTGCCCCTTTTGGGCCTCTGCAGTTCTTC,CSAPFGPLQFF,few,TRBV20-1,TRBJ2-1,NA
TGTGCCAGCAGTTTACGGGACGGGGGTTACCTCAATGAGCAGTTCTTC,CASSLRDGGYLNEQFF,many,TRBV27,TRBJ2-1,NA
TGTGCCAGCACTAGGGGACAGTGGGCTGAAAAACTGTTTTTT,CASTRGQWAEKLFF,medium-sized,TRBV28,TRBJ1-4,TRBD1
TGTGCCGGAACGGACGGGAACACCGGGGAGCTGTTTTTT,CAGTDGNTGELFF,many,TRBV19,TRBJ2-2,NA
TGCAGTGCGTTGGGACAGGGCCTTCGCACCGGGGAGCTGTTTTTT,CSALGQGLRTGELFF,medium-sized,TRBV20-1,TRBJ2-2,TRBD1
TGTGCCAGCAGCTTAGGTGGCCAGGCCTATGGCTACACCTTC,CASSLGGQAYGYTF,many,TRBV7-2,TRBJ1-2,NA
TGTGCCAGCAGTGTGAGCGGTCATGGTGAGACCCAGTACTTC,CASSVSGHGETQYF,NA,TRBV28,TRBJ2-5,NA
TGTGCCAGCAACGGACAGGGGAGAGGTGAGCAGTTCTTC,CASNGQGRGEQFF,many,TRBV2,TRBJ2-1,TRBD1
TGTGCCAGCAGCTTCGCAGCGGGGCTGAGGGAGACCCAGTACTTC,CASSFAAGLRETQYF,medium-sized,TRBV7-2,TRBJ2-5,TRBD2
TGCAGTGCTAGCACCGAAGGGCGAATTTTTAATTCACCCCTCCACTTT,CSASTEGRIFNSPLHF,many,TRBV20-1,TRBJ1-6,NA
TGTGCCAGCACCCTAGTAGCCTCTGGAAACACCATATATTTT,CASTLVASGNTIYF,medium-sized,TRBV11-2,TRBJ1-3,NA
TGTGCCAGCAGCCCGGGCGCCCTGAGCTCCTACGAGCAGTACTTC,CASSPGALSSYEQYF,many,TRBV12-3/TRBV12-4,TRBJ2-7,NA
TGTGCCTGGAGTCCCTGGGAGTCAGATACGCAGTATTTT,CAWSPWESDTQYF,medium-sized,TRBV30,TRBJ2-3,NA
TGTGCCAGCAGCTTAGATTCAGGCGAGTCTCCGCCCCCCTACGAGCAGTACTTC,CASSLDSGESPPPYEQYF,medium-sized,TRBV11-2,TRBJ2-7,NA
TGTGCCAGCAGCCAAGGAGGGACGTCTAGCAATCAGCCCCAGCATTTT,CASSQGGTSSNQPQHF,many,TRBV4-2,TRBJ1-5,NA
TGTGCCAGCACATGGGGGAACACCGGGGAGCTGTTTTTT,CASTWGNTGELFF,medium-sized,TRBV14,TRBJ2-2,NA
TGTGCCAGCAGGGAGCGGGTGCCCCTACAGAATGAGCAGTTCTTC,CASRERVPLQNEQFF,many,TRBV6-5,TRBJ2-1,NA
TGTGCCAGCAGCTTCGGGGGCAGCACAGATACGCAGTATTTT,CASSFGGSTDTQYF,many,TRBV7-9,TRBJ2-3,NA
TGTGCCAGCAGCTTAGCGTGGGGTTATGAGCAGTTCTTC,CASSLAWGYEQFF,medium-sized,TRBV7-9,TRBJ2-1,NA
TGTGCCACCAGTGTAGGGCGGGAGGCTTACAATGAGCAGTTCTTC,CATSVGREAYNEQFF,medium-sized,TRBV15,TRBJ2-1,TRBD2
TGTGCCAGCAGTTTAACGTTCACAGATACGCAGTATTTT,CASSLTFTDTQYF,NA,TRBV12-3/TRBV12-4,TRBJ2-3,NA
TGTGCCAGCAGCGTGGGGAGCGACAGGGCCCCCCAGTATTTT,CASSVGSDRAPQYF,medium-sized,TRBV7-9,TRBJ2-3,TRBD1
TGTGCCAGCAGTCGAGGGGATTCGACCTACAATGAGCAGTTCTTC,CASSRGDSTYNEQFF,NA,TRBV7-2,TRBJ2-1,NA
TGTGCCAGCAGTTTACGACAGGGGGGTGACAATGAGCAGTTCTTC,CASSLRQGGDNEQFF,medium-sized,TRBV12-3/TRBV12-4,TRBJ2-1,TRBD1
TGTGCCAGCAGCCAATACTGGGAACGGGGCGAGCAGTACTTC,CASSQYWERGEQYF,medium-sized,TRBV3-1,TRBJ2-7,NA